This TCR beta chain was documented in a study of CD8 T cells in ankylosing spondylitis. The V gene's germline CDR1 is SGHVS and CDR2 FNYEAQ. The CDR3 is 13 amino acids. General study findings and limits: In peripheral blood, disease-linked CD8+ clones occurred at relatively low frequencies. A number of the motif variants had already been described in reactive arthritis synovial fluid and blood. A TCR beta motif of several highly homologous variants seemed to mark ankylosing spondylitis blood. Reportedly, significant enrichment of disease-linked clones occurred in matched ankylosing spondylitis synovial fluid.

This clonotype occurred once. Its target is not known. One end of the junction varies from germline; a read error may be responsible. Libraries for TCR beta were made by quantitative 5'-RACE with molecular barcodes. TCRdb re-analysed the 5' RACE reads in MiXCR, keeping a single row per CDR3 protein. The profile covers 350,000 to 550,000 distinct CDR3 sequences, with 25% to 30% appearing a single time and roughly 1% taken by the ten largest. The sequencing input was blood, either unsorted or a sorted T cell fraction (not recorded which). V usage is TRBV7-6 and J usage is TRBJ2-7, with D perhaps assigned TRBD1 or TRBD2 (5 bases each). This sequence originates from a male donor with ankylosing spondylitis. CDR3 bases: TGTGCCAGCTCTCTGGGGGACCCGGAGTTCCTCCTCTTC. As protein: CASSLGDPEFLLF.